These T cell receptor beta chains were read from a single sample in a study of graft-versus-host responses after intestinal transplantation. Antigens for these TCRs are unknown. TCRdb's table, derived via immunoSEQ multiplex PCR, lists solely in-frame clones and lacks some. The table has roughly 110,000 clones, 90% to 95% seen once. This sample comprised unstimulated CD8+ T cells sorted from spleen or lymph node cells, obtained before transplant. These receptors originate from a human donor who was the organ donor for an intestinal transplant. Both conserved end residues are trimmed from each CDR3. The D gene is left open where the match is weak. Clone size is shown for a subset of rows, as once, few, many or a class of expanded clone.

>TRBV4-1|NA|TRBD2
ASTALAGSINEQF
>TRBV4-1|once|NA
ASSQGTLSDTQY
>TRBV5-1|NA|NA
ASSLIGGPGYNEQF
>TRBV19|NA|NA
ASSIDHPAETHNQPQH
>TRBV13|NA|NA
ASSLGGFYEQY
>TRBV7-3|NA|NA
ASSLLGGNTEAF
>TRBV27|once|NA
ASSPDIQDPTDTQY
>TRBV27|NA|TRBD1
ASRIQGNYEQY
>TRBV4-1|NA|NA
ASSQDRTSNEKLF
>TRBV7-9|NA|NA
ASSSTGLGEQF
>TRBV19|once|TRBD2
ASTAGTSSSYEQY
>TRBV19|NA|NA
ASSIDEVLGYT
>TRBV27|once|NA
ASSLTVSYEQY
>TRBV7-9|NA|NA
ASSSTGART
>TRBV19|NA|NA
ASSIDDGSNYGYT
>TRBV5-1|NA|NA
ASSDPPSEGRGYEQY
>TRBV27|NA|NA
ASSLRPHYEQY
>TRBV29-1|NA|TRBD2
SAGTSGRPTYEQY
>TRBV14|NA|NA
ASSPNLDGLNTEAF
>TRBV6-5|NA|NA
ASSYRTVNTEAF
>TRBV10-3|NA|NA
AISESVAGDGLNIQY
>TRBV5-6|NA|NA
ASSGRSGVYYGYT
>TRBV4-1|once|NA
ASSPDRALSRGYT
>TRBV29-1|NA|NA
SVDPPPDSTYTDTQY
>TRBV10-3|NA|NA
AISESSGSYEQY
>TRBV7-9|NA|TRBD1
ASRQGVLSEAF
>TRBV5-4|NA|NA
ASSLGRTNTEAF
>TRBV19|NA|NA
ASRPLSDSFYGYT
>TRBV11-2|once|NA
ASSLRINEQF
>TRBV28|NA|NA
ASSSPQGVPQY
>TRBV27|NA|NA
ASSLQGDAYGYT
>TRBV14|NA|TRBD2
ASSPLAGATYEQY
>TRBV30|once|TRBD1
AWSLGQGRTASSYEQY
>TRBV28|NA|NA
ASSRTGEVDAYEQY
>TRBV9|NA|TRBD1
ASSAGTAPVQETQY
>TRBV13|NA|TRBD1
ASSSWTGENGYT
>TRBV28|few|NA
ASSFQSFYEQY
>TRBV5-1|NA|TRBD2
ASSPRASGRDVLSYEQY
>TRBV4-1|NA|TRBD2
ASSGGPLAGGPFYNEQF
>TRBV28|NA|NA
ASSFKAPRTYEQY
>TRBV27|NA|TRBD1
ASSPGGNEQF
>TRBV18|NA|NA
ASSPRGRFYNEQF
>TRBV7-8|NA|TRBD2
ASSLVGLAGPTGQF
>TRBV6-1|NA|NA
ASSASVSGAYEQY
>TRBV13|NA|NA
ASSRGGSYNEQF
>TRBV27|NA|TRBD2
ASSLAGGWDEQF
>TRBV5-4|NA|TRBD2
ASSLVGGSGSEETQY
>TRBV6-6|NA|NA
ASSYPPGRGATQY
>TRBV4-1|NA|TRBD2
ASSLIASGLDEQF
>TRBV9|NA|NA
ASSAPPSTDTQY
>TRBV5-4|NA|TRBD1
ASTLMGQGATYEQY
>TRBV4-3|NA|NA
ASSQGTRTEFANTGELF
>TRBV28|NA|NA
ASSFWDLLNQPQH
>TRBV6-6|few|NA
ASSYGSARGDEQY
>TRBV19|NA|NA
ASSTVGHGYGYT
>TRBV25-1|NA|NA
ASSDSGHGYT
>TRBV30|NA|NA
AWSEGVASNQPQH
>TRBV4-2|NA|NA
ASSQALAVYNEQF
>TRBV2|NA|NA
ASRGGSNEKLF
>TRBV10-3|NA|NA
AISDKNYGYT